Detailed here is one T cell receptor (beta chain). This clone has just one count. Its binding antigen is unknown. The input lacks base qualities; no much larger clone sits a single base away. Reading from cysteine to phenylalanine, the CDR3 counts 15 amino acids. The kept DNA is CDR3 alone, 45 bases in frame from the first base. In the germline V gene, CDR1 corresponds to SGHAT and CDR2 to FQNNGV. At the junction V is shortened by 5 bases and J by 1 base, with 14 bases in between. This record comes from a study of blood T cell repertoires in COVID-19 (dated by TCRdb to 2020 to 2021). Some background on the complete study: Samples from collaborators originated in the United States, Italy and Spain and spanned both the acute and convalescent phases of COVID-19. Where available, HLA class I and class II types were taken from metadata supplied by the sample provider and were not determined by assay-based typing. Subjects who had been exposed to COVID-19, were actively infected with it, or had recovered from it provided the deeply sampled blood TCRbeta repertoires that made up the dataset. Sample metadata almost always included a de-identified subject ID, COVID-19 status, age in years and sex. Samples were obtained from the ongoing ImmuneRACE study (first 160 participants) and from some 1,300 subjects provided by 6 global collaborators. The repertoires were released in a freely available public database meant as a resource for research on the immune response to SARS-CoV-2. The material from the prospective study consisted of cDNA or gDNA derived from T cells, B-cell-depleted T cells, or PBMCs. Study-wide findings and limitations: The quantity of clinical and demographic metadata differed by source and by participant and was supplied without curation.

Whole blood was collected in K2EDTA tubes by collaborating institutions according to the institutions' own protocols. For TCRbeta analysis, collaborators shipped samples as frozen whole blood, isolated PBMCs, or DNA extracted from either of those sample types. The immunoSEQ Assay, a bias-controlled multiplex PCR, was used to amplify TCRbeta CDR3 regions from genomic DNA. Per the source publication's procedure: The number of nucleated cells in each sample was estimated from the amplification of reference gene primers within the assay. To quantify the absolute abundance of each unique TCRbeta CDR3 rearrangement, sequence reads were collapsed and filtered. For each sample, productive Simpson clonality was calculated as the square root of Simpson's diversity index over productive rearrangements. This is the immuneACCESS table as TCRdb keeps it, with only in-frame sequences that have V and J called. A part of the clones is gone; compared with another copy, unresolved V genes explain less than half, and the rest is unexplained. V and J calls and clone size come straight from that table; D and trimming were deduced from the DNA. Counted in this sample were about 140,000 clones; about 80% of them appeared once. The top ten constitute roughly 3.6% of the sample.

This clonotype was sampled from a man in his sixties with acute or convalescent COVID-19. Sequencing used peripheral blood. The sequence joins TRBV11-2 to TRBJ1-1, with TRBD1 as a weak D call on 5 bases. In nucleotides, the sequence is TGTGCCAGCAGCCCCGCGGGACCGCGGAACACTGAAGCTTTCTTT. Translation gives CASSPAGPRNTEAFF.